What follows are 29 T cell receptor beta chains derived from one specimen sequenced in a study of spatial heterogeneity in lung cancer. TCRdb ran MiXCR on the 5' RACE reads and lists one entry per CDR3 protein. This table has over 9,500 distinct CDR3 sequences, about 15% appearing once. Noted time point: sample taken at primary tumor resection. The sequenced material consisted of unsorted whole RNA from tumor, nontumor lung or frozen PBMC. The starting material was PBMCs, obtained at surgery. These receptor sequences come from a male donor with early-stage non-small cell lung cancer.

This clonotype came up many times. The chain has TRBV29-1 and TRBJ2-7; 12 bases are a match to TRBD1. There are 14 residues in the CDR3. Germline trimming cut 4 bases from V and 5 bases from J; bases unmatched to any gene: 6. In germline, CDR1 is SQVTM, CDR2 ANQGSEA. In DNA, the CDR3 is TGCAGCGTTGTAGCCAGGGACAGGGGGCACGAGCAGTACTTC. It translates to CSVVARDRGHEQYF.

This chain links TRBV6-1 with TRBJ2-7, with D tentatively TRBD1 (5 bases). Germline V lookup: CDR1 MNHNS, CDR2 SASEGT. The CDR3 has 13 residues. V lost 7 bases, J lost 2 bases, and 12 bases lay in between. The CDR3 coding sequence is TGTGCCAGCATTCGACGGACAACCTACGAGCAGTACTTC. Translation: CASIRRTTYEQYF.

This chain links TRBV11-1 with TRBJ2-1; weak D call: TRBD2 (6 bases). Trimming shortened V by 5 bases and J by 5 bases, and 16 bases separated the two germline ends. This CDR3 is built from 15 residues. Germline CDR1 is SGHAT and CDR2 is FQDESV (reference sequence). Here the CDR3 reads CASSPRDSPNNEQFF. The CDR3 DNA reads as TGTGCCAGCAGCCCCCGGGACTCGCCTAACAATGAGCAGTTCTTC.

This clonotype has more than one count but fewer than ten. The rearrangement uses TRBV27 and TRBJ1-5, with a possible D match to TRBD1 (5 bases). Trimming stripped 2 bases from V and 7 bases from J, with 9 bases between. In germline, CDR1 is MNHEY, CDR2 SMNVEV (reference sequence). This CDR3 is 13 amino acids long. Here the CDR3 reads CASSLRGRQPQHF. CDR3 DNA: TGTGCCAGCAGTTTAAGGGGTCGGCAGCCCCAGCATTTT.

By its share, this clonotype is medium-sized (0.01 to 0.1%). V and J are TRBV6-5 and TRBJ2-1, with TRBD2 matching 9 bases. The CDR3 length is 17 residues. The trim removed 2 bases at V and 3 bases at J, leaving 8 bases unmatched. The germline V gene encodes CDR1 MNHEY and CDR2 SVGAGI. The CDR3 reads CASSYRLSGSGYNEQFF. CDR3 coding DNA: TGTGCCAGCAGTTACCGCCTTAGCGGGAGCGGCTACAATGAGCAGTTCTTC.

V is TRBV14 and J is TRBJ2-2; tentative D call: TRBD1 (6 bases). The ends were cut back, 4 bases at V and 4 bases at J, with 13 bases in the middle. This CDR3 has 15 amino acids. Germline CDR1 and CDR2: SGHDN and FVKESK. CDR3 DNA sequence: TGTGCCAGCAGCCCCAAACAGGGCTTCACCGGGGAGCTGTTTTTT. The encoded protein is CASSPKQGFTGELFF.

This clonotype was counted only a few times. V and J are TRBV29-1 and TRBJ2-7, with TRBD2 matching over 8 bases. V trimming: 6 bases; J trimming: 5 bases; junction bases outside the gene matches: 12. The CDR3 length is 14 residues. The germline V gene has CDR1 SQVTM and CDR2 ANQGSEA. The CDR3 region has the DNA TGCAGCGTAGTTGGATGGAGCGGGGGCAACGAGCAGTACTTC. This codes for CSVVGWSGGNEQYF.

V and J are TRBV9 and TRBJ2-2; D assignment may be TRBD1 or TRBD2 (5 bases each). The CDR3 length is 15 residues. Germline assignment: CDR1 SGDLS and CDR2 YYNGEE. V was cut by 0 bases and J by 1 base, with 7 bases left in between. In DNA, the CDR3 is TGTGCCAGCAGCGTAGGGGACGAGAACACCGGGGAGCTGTTTTTT. As protein: CASSVGDENTGELFF.

In its sample, this clonotype was seen a few times. This sequence joins TRBV27 and TRBJ1-5; D is unclear. The V gene lost 1 base and the J gene lost 7 bases, with 5 bases spanning the gap. CDR3 size: 12 residues. The germline V gene encodes CDR1 MNHEY and CDR2 SMNVEV (reference sequence). This CDR3 reads CASSLYGQPQHF. The DNA of the CDR3 is TGTGCCAGCAGTTTATACGGACAGCCCCAGCATTTT.

This clonotype was observed many times. The V and J genes are TRBV6-5 and TRBJ1-4; D remains ambiguous. From germline, CDR1 is MNHEY and CDR2 SVGAGI. This CDR3 spans 14 amino acids. V was cut by 6 bases and J by 7 bases, with 15 bases left in between. CDR3 nucleotide sequence: TGTGCCAGCAGAATAGGCACAGTCGGTGAAAAACTGTTTTTT. It codes for CASRIGTVGEKLFF.

A few counts support this clonotype. The genes are TRBV6-5 and TRBJ2-1, with TRBD2 as a possible D gene (5 bases). The germline V gene has CDR1 MNHEY and CDR2 SVGAGI. V lost 0 bases and J 8 bases, leaving 17 bases between the germline ends. The CDR3 contains 16 residues. The CDR3 region has the DNA TGTGCCAGCAGTTACTCGAGGTTCCTAGCCGTCCATGAGCAGTTCTTC. Protein: CASSYSRFLAVHEQFF.

The chain recombines TRBV12-3 or TRBV12-4 with TRBJ1-6, with D uncertain. The CDR3 sequence is 15 residues long. V was cut by 6 bases and J by 7 bases, with 16 bases left in between. The CDR3 loop is CASRPPSSTNSPLHF. CDR3 sequence (DNA): TGTGCCAGCAGGCCTCCTTCGAGTACCAATTCACCCCTCCACTTT.

The chain has TRBV29-1 and TRBJ2-1, with D perhaps matching TRBD1 (6 bases). This CDR3 has 14 residues. V was shortened by 5 bases and J by 7 bases, with 18 bases between the two germline ends. Germline loops: CDR1 SQVTM, CDR2 ANQGSEA. CDR3 protein: CSVSTGLWSNEQFF. The CDR3 DNA reads as TGCAGCGTTAGTACAGGGCTGTGGTCAAATGAGCAGTTCTTC.

In its sample, this clonotype was seen many times. The V and J genes are TRBV6-6 and TRBJ2-7, with TRBD1 identical over 7 bases. CDR3 length: 14 residues. Germline lookup yields CDR1 MNHNY and CDR2 SVGAGI (reference sequence). V trimming: 5 bases; J trimming: 2 bases; junction bases outside the gene matches: 6. The CDR3 DNA sequence: TGTGCCAGCAGTAACCGACAGGGCCCCTACGAGCAGTACTTC. It specifies CASSNRQGPYEQYF.

This clonotype was recorded many times. The chain combines TRBV7-9 with TRBJ2-3; no definite D call. The V end was cut by 5 bases, the J end by 0 bases, with 3 bases between. The germline CDR1 and CDR2 sequences are SEHNR and FQNEAQ (reference sequence). This CDR3 has 12 amino acids. The chain's CDR3 is CASSRSTDTQYF. The DNA for the CDR3 is TGTGCCAGCAGCCGCAGCACAGATACGCAGTATTTT.

This chain joins TRBV5-1 and TRBJ1-3; D is ambiguous. The germline gives CDR1 SGHRS, CDR2 YFSETQ. The CDR3 contains 17 residues. V lost 0 bases and J 0 bases, leaving 13 bases between the germline ends. CDR3 amino acids: CASSLALSGNSGNTIYF. The CDR3 region has the DNA TGCGCCAGCAGCTTGGCCCTGAGCGGCAACTCTGGAAACACCATATATTTT.

This clonotype was found many times. V and J are TRBV6-5 and TRBJ2-2; D unresolved. The V gene's germline CDR1 is MNHEY and CDR2 SVGAGI. Trimming left V 7 bases short and J 5 bases short, with 11 bases between. The CDR3 spans 13 residues. CDR3 nucleotides: TGTGCCAGCATGACCCCCGAAACCGGGGAGCTGTTTTTT. Translated: CASMTPETGELFF.

This clonotype was observed many times. The chain uses TRBV27 and TRBJ2-3; 8 nucleotides align to TRBD1. The germline CDR1 and CDR2 sequences are MNHEY and SMNVEV (reference sequence). V dropped 6 bases and J dropped 2; count of bases not matched to a gene: 4. This CDR3 is built from 14 residues. The chain's CDR3 is CASSSDRATDTQYF. The CDR3 bases are TGTGCCAGCAGCTCGGACAGGGCCACAGATACGCAGTATTTT.

This clonotype was observed at least ten times. The rearrangement joins TRBV11-2 to TRBJ2-5; 7 bases fit TRBD2. This CDR3 comprises 16 residues. The V segment lost 7 bases and the J segment 4 bases; nucleotides outside the gene matches: 15. Per germline, CDR1 SGHAT and CDR2 FQNNGV. CDR3 sequence: CASTYTSGTEGETQYF. CDR3 DNA: TGTGCCAGCACTTATACCAGCGGGACGGAGGGAGAGACCCAGTACTTC.

This clonotype was recorded at least ten times. The chain carries TRBV6-5 and TRBJ2-2, with unresolved D. This CDR3 comprises 13 residues. V dropped 3 bases and J dropped 6 bases, with 8 bases sitting between them. Germline V gene lookup returns CDR1 MNHEY and CDR2 SVGAGI. The CDR3 sequence: CASSYAAAGELFF. The CDR3 DNA reads as TGTGCCAGCAGTTATGCGGCCGCCGGGGAGCTGTTTTTT.

V gene TRBV11-1 combines with J gene TRBJ2-1, with TRBD2 matching over 9 bases. Germline CDR1 reads SGHAT; CDR2 reads FQDESV (reference sequence). V lost 5 bases to trimming and J lost 15 bases; unmatched junction nucleotides: 5. The CDR3 covers 11 residues. The DNA for the CDR3 is TGTGCCAGCAGCACAGGACTAGCGTGGTTCTTC. This codes for CASSTGLAWFF.

This clonotype turned up a few times. Here the CDR3 DNA reads TGCGCCAGCAGCTTCCCCGGCGAAGATACGCAGTATTTT. Its translation: CASSFPGEDTQYF. The chain employs TRBV5-1 and TRBJ2-3; D unclear. Germline loops: CDR1 SGHRS, CDR2 YFSETQ. V shed 2 bases and J shed 5 bases, with 9 bases lying between them. The length of the CDR3 is 13 residues.

V and J are TRBV3-1 and TRBJ2-1; D ambiguous. The CDR3 runs to 14 residues. Germline V gene sequence: CDR1 LGHDT, CDR2 YNNKEL (reference sequence). V gave up 3 bases and J gave up 3 bases, with 9 bases separating them. CDR3: CASSQAPLYNEQFF. In DNA, the CDR3 is TGTGCCAGCAGCCAGGCCCCCCTCTACAATGAGCAGTTCTTC.

The table lists this clonotype with many counts. The chain uses TRBV7-9 and TRBJ1-1; 10 nucleotides align to TRBD1. The CDR3 has 13 amino acids. The V segment lost 5 bases and the J segment 5 bases; nucleotides outside the gene matches: 2. CDR1 is SEHNR, CDR2 FQNEAQ, per germline (reference sequence). In DNA, the CDR3 is TGTGCCAGCAGCCGGACAGGGGGGACTGAAGCTTTCTTT. Translation gives CASSRTGGTEAFF.

This clonotype was seen only a few times. The chain joins TRBV15 to TRBJ2-2; 11 bases fit TRBD1. The CDR3 length is 16 residues. Germline CDR1 and CDR2: LNHNV and YYDKDF (reference sequence). V trimming: 2 bases; J trimming: 4 bases; junction bases outside the gene matches: 3. The CDR3 sequence is CATSRLGQGGTGELFF. For the CDR3, the DNA is TGTGCCACCAGCAGACTGGGACAGGGGGGCACCGGGGAGCTGTTTTTT.

There are many counts of this clonotype. The chain employs TRBV12-3 or TRBV12-4 and TRBJ2-7; TRBD2 agrees at 8 bases. V dropped 6 bases and J dropped 6; count of bases not matched to a gene: 10. CDR3 length equals 14 residues. DNA of the CDR3: TGTGCCAGCAGCCTAAGCGGGGGCTTATTCGAGCAGTACTTC. Protein product: CASSLSGGLFEQYF.

Of note for this clonotype: A much larger clone lies one base from this, so it may be a read error. This chain joins TRBV28 and TRBJ2-4; D uncertain. The CDR3 is made up of 14 amino acids. Germline V gene data show CDR1 as MDHEN and CDR2 as SYDVKM. CDR3 protein: CASSFGSKGGIRYF. CDR3 nucleotide sequence: TGTGCCAGCAGTTTCGGGTCCAAGGGTGGCATTCGGTACTTC. Full variable domain (outside the CDR3, taken from reference TRBV28 and TRBJ2-4): DVKVTQSSRYLVKRTGEKVFLECVQDMDHENMFWYRQDPGLGLRLIYFSYDVKMKEKGDIPEGYSVSREKKERFSLILESASTNQTSMYLCASSFGSKGGIRYFGAGTRLSVL.

In this sample, this clonotype turned up many times. The rearrangement uses TRBV6-5 and TRBJ2-1; 7 bases are shared with TRBD2. Trimming removed 2 bases from V and 3 bases from J; junction bases left unmatched: 1. This CDR3 contains 14 residues. The germline CDR1 and CDR2 sequences are MNHEY and SVGAGI. The CDR3 DNA sequence: TGTGCCAGCAGTTACCGGGACTACTACAATGAGCAGTTCTTC. Translation gives CASSYRDYYNEQFF.

This clonotype was seen a handful of times. V and J are TRBV3-1 and TRBJ1-1; a possible D gene is TRBD1 (5 bases). Trimming left V 1 base short and J 4 bases short, with 13 bases between. The germline CDR1 and CDR2 sequences are LGHDT and YNNKEL (reference sequence). This CDR3 has 15 residues. The chain's CDR3 is CASSQAQSRATEAFF. CDR3 bases: TGTGCCAGCAGCCAAGCTCAGAGCAGGGCCACTGAAGCTTTCTTT.